A single sample gave rise to the 27 T cell receptor beta chains below, sequenced in a study of technical replicates of blood from several donors. Assay used: immunoSEQ multiplex PCR; TCRdb lists only in-frame clones, some missing. The sample shows approximately 79,000 clones, roughly 91% of them seen only once. The sample was T cells isolated from PBMCs. These receptors were collected from a human donor in good health.

The chain recombines TRBV2 with TRBJ1-3, with D unclear. V dropped 5 bases and J dropped 6 bases, with 2 bases sitting between them. The CDR3 spans 10 residues. CDR1 is SNHLY, CDR2 FYNNEI, per germline. The CDR3 reads CASSQNTIYF. In nucleotides, the CDR3 is TGTGCCAGCAGTCAAAACACCATATATTTT.

The chain combines TRBV6-6 with TRBJ2-1, with TRBD1 identical over 9 bases. J was trimmed by 8 bases and V by 6 bases; bases with no gene match: 5. The CDR3 extends over 13 amino acids. Germline V CDR1 and CDR2: MNHNY, SVGAGI (reference sequence). CDR3 loop: CASSRDRAHEQFF. Here the CDR3 DNA reads TGTGCCAGCAGCCGGGACAGGGCCCATGAGCAGTTCTTC.

The chain recombines TRBV19 with TRBJ1-3, with 8 bases lining up with TRBD1. Germline CDR1 is LNHDA and CDR2 is SQIVND (reference sequence). This CDR3 spans 13 amino acids. The V and J ends lost 7 bases and 8 bases, in that order; junction bases with no gene match: 7. CDR3 sequence reads: CASTRQGLDTIYF. CDR3 sequence (DNA): TGTGCCAGTACGCGACAGGGGCTAGACACCATATATTTT. Supplemented by reference TRBV19 and TRBJ1-3, the full variable domain reads DGGITQSPKYLFRKEGQNVTLSCEQNLNHDAMYWYRQDPGQGLRLIYYSQIVNDFQKGDIAEGYSVSREKKESFPLTVTSAQKNPTAFYLCASTRQGLDTIYFGEGSWLTVV.

V gene TRBV28 combines with J gene TRBJ1-5, with a weak D call TRBD1 (6 bases). This CDR3 region has 17 residues. Trimming took off 4 bases at V and 1 base at J, with 17 bases between the two ends. Germline CDR1 and CDR2: MDHEN and SYDVKM. The CDR3 DNA follows: TGTGCCAGCAGTTCGACAGGCGGCCTCCTAAGCAATCAGCCCCAGCATTTT. Protein: CASSSTGGLLSNQPQHF.

This chain uses TRBV11-2 with TRBJ1-1; D perhaps matches TRBD1 (6 bases). V dropped 2 bases and J dropped 10 bases, with 8 bases sitting between them. This CDR3 has 11 residues. The germline gives CDR1 SGHAT, CDR2 FQNNGV. The CDR3 sequence is CASSLTGRAFF. CDR3 bases: TGTGCCAGCAGCTTAACAGGGAGAGCTTTCTTT. Variable domain in full (rest from reference TRBV11-2 and TRBJ1-1): EAGVAQSPRYKIIEKRQSVAFWCNPISGHATLYWYQQILGQGPKLLIQFQNNGVVDDSQLPKDRFSAERLKGVDSTLKIQPAKLEDSAVYLCASSLTGRAFFGQGTRLTVV.

This clone was seen a few times. The genes are TRBV11-2 and TRBJ2-7; 7 bases agree with TRBD1. In germline, CDR1 is SGHAT, CDR2 FQNNGV. This CDR3 comprises 14 residues. V shed 5 bases, J shed 2 bases, and the junction held 6 bases outside the gene matches. CDR3 loop: CASSQGTDAYEQYF. CDR3 nucleotides: TGTGCCAGCAGCCAAGGGACAGATGCCTACGAGCAGTACTTC.

The count of this clone is one. V and J are TRBV7-3 and TRBJ2-1; perhaps TRBD2 as D (6 bases). The CDR3 has 16 amino acids. Germline V lookup: CDR1 SGHTA, CDR2 FQGTGA. V was trimmed by 2 bases and J by 10 bases, leaving 21 bases between them. Here the CDR3 reads CASSLRTGTSRPEQFF. CDR3 in DNA: TGTGCCAGCAGCTTACGGACCGGGACTTCAAGGCCAGAGCAGTTCTTC.

V gene TRBV7-8 combines with J gene TRBJ2-5; 11 bases are a match to TRBD2. Losses at the gene ends were 5 bases for V and 5 bases for J; bases not matched to a gene: 7. The CDR3 has 15 amino acids. The germline gives CDR1 SGHVS, CDR2 FQNEAQ. CDR3 sequence reads: CASSRGLAVGETQYF. The CDR3 region has the DNA TGTGCCAGCAGCCGGGGACTAGCGGTGGGGGAGACCCAGTACTTC.

This clone was seen a single time. This chain uses TRBV19 with TRBJ2-1; 8 bases agree with TRBD2. CDR3 size: 12 residues. Germline CDR1 and CDR2: LNHDA and SQIVND (reference sequence). Trimming at V came to 8 bases and at J to 9 bases, leaving 6 bases not matched to a gene. The CDR3 DNA sequence: TGTGCCAGTGCCGGGAGGGCCGGTGAGCAGTTCTTC. It specifies CASAGRAGEQFF. Complete variable domain (other parts from reference TRBV19 and TRBJ2-1): DGGITQSPKYLFRKEGQNVTLSCEQNLNHDAMYWYRQDPGQGLRLIYYSQIVNDFQKGDIAEGYSVSREKKESFPLTVTSAQKNPTAFYLCASAGRAGEQFFGPGTRLTVL.

This clone was seen a single time. This sequence joins TRBV20-1 and TRBJ1-1; no reliable D call. The CDR3 runs 10 residues. Germline values: CDR1 DFQATT, CDR2 SNEGSKA (reference sequence). The germline V and J ends were trimmed by 3 bases and 10 bases, with 9 bases remaining between them. CDR3 sequence reads: CSASIGGAFF. CDR3 sequence (DNA): TGCAGTGCTAGTATTGGCGGAGCTTTCTTT.

The chain couples TRBV2 to TRBJ2-7; a weak D match, TRBD2 (6 bases). CDR3 length: 15 amino acids. V was clipped by 2 bases and J by 4 bases, with 15 bases between them. Per germline, CDR1 SNHLY and CDR2 FYNNEI. The CDR3 DNA sequence: TGTGCCAGCAGTGAAACCGGGGGACCCCCTTACGAGCAGTACTTC. It translates to CASSETGGPPYEQYF.

The chain combines TRBV7-8 with TRBJ2-3; 7 bases line up with TRBD2. The CDR3 sequence is 18 residues long. V lost 3 bases to trimming and J lost 2 bases; unmatched junction nucleotides: 14. Germline V gives CDR1 SGHVS, CDR2 FQNEAQ. CDR3 loop: CASSFPSGEVGDTDTQYF. In DNA, the CDR3 is TGTGCCAGCAGCTTTCCTAGCGGCGAGGTCGGGGACACAGATACGCAGTATTTT.

CDR3 amino acids: CAISAGQGITNEKLFF. The DNA for the CDR3 is TGTGCCATCAGCGCGGGACAGGGGATAACTAATGAAAAACTGTTTTTT. The chain has TRBV10-3 and TRBJ1-4; 10 bases fit TRBD1. The length of the CDR3 is 16 residues. Germline values: CDR1 ENHRY, CDR2 SYGVKD. J gave up 1 base and V 6 bases, and 5 bases lay outside the gene matches.

Concerning this clone itself: One end of the junction is discordant with germline, which a read error may explain. The chain combines TRBV9 with TRBJ2-7; the D gene is possibly TRBD2 (6 bases). The CDR3 runs to 12 residues. CDR1 is SGDLS and CDR2 is YYNGEE in the germline V gene. The CDR3 loop is CASSANREKPFF. As DNA, the CDR3 is TGTGCCAGCAGCGCGAACCGGGAGAAGCCCTTCTTC.

V is TRBV7-9 and J is TRBJ1-5; the D is unclear. Trimming took off 3 bases at V and 6 bases at J, with 12 bases between the two ends. This CDR3 has 14 amino acids. In germline, CDR1 is SEHNR, CDR2 FQNEAQ (reference sequence). Here the CDR3 reads CASSFPTGGQPQHF. In DNA form, the CDR3 reads TGTGCCAGCAGCTTTCCGACTGGCGGTCAGCCCCAGCATTTT.

The CDR3 is CASSLGGLAVYEQYF. The CDR3 DNA is TGTGCCAGCAGCTTGGGAGGACTAGCGGTCTACGAGCAGTACTTC. The rearrangement joins TRBV5-8 to TRBJ2-7; 10 bases agree with TRBD2. The CDR3 runs to 15 residues. Germline V lookup: CDR1 SGHTS, CDR2 YDEGEE. V shed 0 bases and J 3 bases; nucleotides not matched to a gene: 3.

V usage is TRBV7-8 and J usage is TRBJ2-7; a possible D gene is TRBD2 (6 bases). The CDR3 runs to 13 residues. V lost 4 bases and J 2 bases, leaving 9 bases between the germline ends. CDR1 and CDR2 (germline): SGHVS, FQNEAQ. CDR3 DNA: TGTGCCAGCAGCTCGGGACTTGCCTACGAGCAGTACTTC. Translating it yields CASSSGLAYEQYF.

The gene calls are TRBV20-1 and TRBJ2-7; perhaps TRBD2 as D (5 bases). V was clipped by 5 bases and J by 3 bases, with 8 bases between them. Looked up from germline, CDR1 is DFQATT and CDR2 is SNEGSKA (reference sequence). The CDR3 runs 11 residues. The CDR3 spells CSAPGGYEQYF. The DNA for the CDR3 is TGCAGTGCTCCTGGAGGCTACGAGCAGTACTTC.

This clone was seen only once. This sequence joins TRBV27 and TRBJ2-1; 9 bases line up with TRBD2. The CDR3 runs 15 residues. V shed 5 bases and J 7 bases; nucleotides not matched to a gene: 9. Germline V gene sequence: CDR1 MNHEY, CDR2 SMNVEV (reference sequence). The CDR3 loop is CASSQTSGFRNEQFF. In DNA, the CDR3 is TGTGCCAGCAGTCAGACTAGCGGCTTCCGGAATGAGCAGTTCTTC.

V usage is TRBV30 and J usage is TRBJ2-1; maybe TRBD2 (6 bases). V was trimmed by 3 bases and J by 6 bases, leaving 18 bases between them. The CDR3 consists of 15 residues. The germline V gene has CDR1 GTSNPN and CDR2 SVGIG (reference sequence). The CDR3 is CAWSRLLSAGNEQFF. CDR3 nucleotides: TGTGCCTGGAGCCGCCTACTATCAGCGGGCAATGAGCAGTTCTTC.

The CDR3 DNA is TGTGCCAGCAGGTGGGCCCTATACGAGCAGTACTTC. This gives the protein CASRWALYEQYF. The chain has TRBV2 and TRBJ2-7; no definite D call. This CDR3 is 12 amino acids long. Trimming removed 6 bases at V and 4 bases at J, with 10 bases between. Germline values: CDR1 SNHLY, CDR2 FYNNEI.

CDR3 bases: TGTGCCACCAGCAGAGTCCGCGGGATGAAGCTGTTTTTT. Protein: CATSRVRGMKLFF. The chain is built from TRBV15 and TRBJ2-2; TRBD2 might be the D (6 bases). V was shortened by 1 base and J by 12 bases, with 12 bases between the two germline ends. CDR1 is LNHNV, CDR2 YYDKDF, per germline (reference sequence). The CDR3 loop spans 13 amino acids.

This chain uses TRBV2 with TRBJ1-1; the D is unclear. The CDR3 totals 13 residues. The V and J ends lost 2 bases and 1 base respectively, with 5 bases between them. Germline CDR1 is SNHLY and CDR2 is FYNNEI. The CDR3 spells CASSEQWNTEAFF. In DNA, the CDR3 is TGTGCCAGCAGTGAACAGTGGAACACTGAAGCTTTCTTT.

This clone was detected only once. The chain carries TRBV4-2 and TRBJ2-1; perhaps TRBD2 as D (5 bases). Germline CDR1 is LGHNA and CDR2 is YNFKEQ. The CDR3 runs to 14 residues. V was clipped by 4 bases and J by 4 bases, with 11 bases between them. CDR3 DNA: TGTGCCAGCAGCCGCACACTAGATTACAATGAGCAGTTCTTC. The encoded protein is CASSRTLDYNEQFF.

The chain links TRBV10-3 to TRBJ2-7; 8 nucleotides align to TRBD2. Per the germline V gene, CDR1 is ENHRY and CDR2 is SYGVKD. Trimming took 7 bases from V and 0 from J; bases not matched to a gene: 5. The CDR3 sequence is 14 residues long. The CDR3 reads CAIKQREPSYEQYF. The CDR3 region has the DNA TGTGCCATCAAACAGCGGGAGCCCTCCTACGAGCAGTACTTC.

This clone occurred once. This CDR3 reads CASSYSGVSDTQYF. Here the CDR3 DNA reads TGTGCCAGCAGCTATAGCGGGGTCTCCGATACGCAGTATTTT. The chain recombines TRBV25-1 with TRBJ2-3; TRBD2 matches 8 bases. This CDR3 has 14 amino acids. V shed 6 bases and J 6 bases; nucleotides not matched to a gene: 8. Germline values: CDR1 MGHDK, CDR2 SYGVNS.

The chain combines TRBV7-2 with TRBJ2-6, with D possibly being TRBD1 (6 bases). The CDR3 sequence is 13 residues long. Germline V gene lookup returns CDR1 SGHTA and CDR2 FQGNSA. V shed 5 bases and J shed 12 bases, with 14 bases lying between them. The CDR3 protein is CASSIQGSSVLTF. The CDR3 DNA follows: TGTGCCAGCAGCATACAGGGTAGCAGCGTCCTGACTTTC.